This T cell receptor beta chain was sequenced for a study of T cells after yellow fever vaccination. Background on the study: The authors prepared low-cell-number fractions using SMART-Seq v4 Ultra Low Input.

CDR3 size: 13 residues. The germline CDR1 and CDR2 sequences are KGHSH and LQKENI. The V and J ends lost 3 bases and 4 bases respectively, with 8 bases between them. This clonotype turned up a few times. Its target is unknown. Template-switching 5'RACE yielded the TCR cDNA; a universal primer site and UMIs were added in the process. TCRdb reanalysed the 5' RACE reads using MiXCR and keeps one entry per CDR3 protein. The data show about 550,000 distinct CDR3 sequences, roughly 19% seen once. Study outcomes and limitations: There was a small share of clonotypes that showed up in both the CD4 and CD8 compartments. In post-booster samples, most primary-vaccination clones reappeared (approximately 97% CD4, about 91% CD8).

This clonotype originated in a man under 40 who received the YFV17D yellow fever vaccine. The rearrangement links TRBV18 to TRBJ2-3, with D unclear. The sample in question was PBMCs, obtained 15 days after the yellow fever booster vaccination. CDR3 protein: CASSPSVADTQYF. CDR3 bases: TGTGCCAGCTCACCCTCCGTGGCAGATACGCAGTATTTT. Drawing the rest from reference TRBV18 and TRBJ2-3, the complete variable domain is NAGVMQNPRHLVRRRGQEARLRCSPMKGHSHVYWYRQLPEEGLKFMVYLQKENIIDESGMPKERFSAEFPKEGPSILRIQQVVRGDSAAYFCASSPSVADTQYFGPGTRLTVL.